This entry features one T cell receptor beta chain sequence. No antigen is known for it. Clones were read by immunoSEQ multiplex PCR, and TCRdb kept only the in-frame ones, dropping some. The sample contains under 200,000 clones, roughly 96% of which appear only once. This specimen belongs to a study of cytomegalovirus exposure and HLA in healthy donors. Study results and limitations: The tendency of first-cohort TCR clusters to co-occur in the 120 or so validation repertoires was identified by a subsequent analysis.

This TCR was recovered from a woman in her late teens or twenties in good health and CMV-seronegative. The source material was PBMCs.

DNA for the CDR3: TGTGCCAGCAGCTTGGACCCGGGACAGCTCGAGCAGTACTTC. This gives the protein CASSLDPGQLEQYF. The rearrangement joins TRBV5-5 to TRBJ2-7, with 7 bases aligning to TRBD1. J gave up 6 bases and V 0 bases, and 6 bases lay outside the gene matches. This CDR3 has 14 amino acids. Germline CDR1 SGHKS, CDR2 YYEKEE (reference sequence).